The T cell receptor beta chain described here comes from a study of CD8 T cells in Susac syndrome. Germline V gene data show CDR1 as DFQATT and CDR2 as SNEGSKA (reference sequence). The CDR3 has 15 amino acids. With 5 bases removed from V and 2 bases from J, the gap between germline ends came to 17 bases. Reverse transcription used roughly 0.5 to 1 ug RNA and random hexamers. One entry per CDR3 protein results from TCRdb running MiXCR on the immunoSEQ multiplex PCR reads. The table has around 170,000 distinct CDR3 sequences, approximately 96% seen once; the top ten hold around 0.15%. This TCR was recovered from a human donor with multiple sclerosis. The rearrangement links TRBV20-1 to TRBJ2-3, with a tentative D call TRBD2 (5 bases). The specimen sequenced was CD8+ T cells from PBMCs. CDR3 sequence: CSAHAEGWDTDTQYF. The CDR3 nucleotides are TGCAGTGCTCACGCCGAGGGCTGGGACACAGATACGCAGTATTTT.